This T cell receptor (beta chain) was identified in a study of cytomegalovirus exposure and HLA in healthy donors. The wider study: Inside one of the first data releases sat 80 million to 95 million unique TCRs taken from HLA-typed donors. Overall study findings and caveats: Only CMV serostatus was available as immune exposure information. Evidence from a later analysis indicated that most CMV-associated TCR beta chains looked HLA-restricted. A list of 150 to 200 TCR beta chains associated with cytomegalovirus was given.

13 Jbeta primers and 60 Vbeta primers were used for the PCR. Sequencing used immunoSEQ multiplex PCR; TCRdb keeps in-frame clones, though not all of them. The table shows about 190,000 clones, with 85% to 90% occurring only once. For this clone: What it binds is not known.

Germline CDR1 and CDR2: SGDLS and YYNGEE. CDR3 size: 16 residues. With 0 bases removed from V and 1 base from J, the gap between germline ends came to 13 bases. This clonotype was obtained from a young man in good health and CMV-seronegative. The sample comprised PBMCs. The rearrangement links TRBV9 to TRBJ2-5; a possible D gene is TRBD1 (6 bases). The DNA for the CDR3 is TGTGCCAGCAGCGTAGGGGGGTCAGGGGCCCAAGAGACCCAGTACTTC. Translating it yields CASSVGGSGAQETQYF.